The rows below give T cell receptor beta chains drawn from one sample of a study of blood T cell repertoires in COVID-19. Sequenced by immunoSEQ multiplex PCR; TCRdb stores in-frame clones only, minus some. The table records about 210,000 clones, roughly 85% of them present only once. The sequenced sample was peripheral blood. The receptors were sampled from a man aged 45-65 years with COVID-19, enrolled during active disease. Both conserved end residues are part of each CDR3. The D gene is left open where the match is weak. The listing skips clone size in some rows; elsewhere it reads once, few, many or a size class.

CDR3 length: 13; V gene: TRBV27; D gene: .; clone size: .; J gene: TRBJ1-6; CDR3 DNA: TGTGCCAGCAGTTTACAGGAAAATTCACCCCTCCACTTT; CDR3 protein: CASSLQENSPLHF
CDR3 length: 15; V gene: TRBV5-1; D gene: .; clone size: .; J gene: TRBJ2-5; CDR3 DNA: TGCGCCAGCAGCTTGGGAGGTGGGTCTGGAGAGACCCAGTACTTC; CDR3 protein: CASSLGGGSGETQYF
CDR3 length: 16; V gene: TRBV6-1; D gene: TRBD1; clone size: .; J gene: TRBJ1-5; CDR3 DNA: TGTGCCAGCAGTGGATTAGGGACAGGGGGTTCTCAGCCCCAGCATTTT; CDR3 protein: CASSGLGTGGSQPQHF
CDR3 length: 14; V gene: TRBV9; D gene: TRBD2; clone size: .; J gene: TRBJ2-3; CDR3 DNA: TGTGCCAGCAGCGTAGTTGCGGGAGCGGATACGCAGTATTTT; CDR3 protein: CASSVVAGADTQYF
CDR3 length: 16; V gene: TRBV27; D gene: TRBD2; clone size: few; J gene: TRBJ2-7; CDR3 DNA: TGTGCCAGCAGTTTACGACCCCCAGGACTAGTCGGCGAGCAGTACTTC; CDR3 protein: CASSLRPPGLVGEQYF
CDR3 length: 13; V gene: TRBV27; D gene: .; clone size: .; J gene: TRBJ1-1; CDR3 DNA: TGTGCCAGCAGTATCAGGGCGGAACAGGAAGCTTTCTTT; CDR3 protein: CASSIRAEQEAFF
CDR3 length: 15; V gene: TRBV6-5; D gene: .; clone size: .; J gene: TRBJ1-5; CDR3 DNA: TGTGCCAGCAGACAGGGATGGGCCACGGTCGGGCCCCAGCATTTT; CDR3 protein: CASRQGWATVGPQHF
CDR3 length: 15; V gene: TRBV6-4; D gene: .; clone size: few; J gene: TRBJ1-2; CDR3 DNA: TGTGCCAGCAGTGACGGTACAGGGACGGTCTATGGCTACACCTTC; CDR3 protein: CASSDGTGTVYGYTF
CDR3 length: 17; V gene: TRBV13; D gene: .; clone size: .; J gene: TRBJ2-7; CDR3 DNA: TGTGCCAGCAGCCTTCGCGGGACAGTGAAGATGTCCTACGAGCAGTACTTC; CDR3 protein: CASSLRGTVKMSYEQYF
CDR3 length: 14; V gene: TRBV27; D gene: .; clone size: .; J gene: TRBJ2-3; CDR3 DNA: TGTGCCAGCAGTTCCCCCAGGGCGTCAGATACGCAGTATTTT; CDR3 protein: CASSSPRASDTQYF
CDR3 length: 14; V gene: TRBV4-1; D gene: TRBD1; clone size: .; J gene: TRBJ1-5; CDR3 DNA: TGCGCCAGCAGCCATAGCCAGGGGGATCAGCCCCAGCATTTT; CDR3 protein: CASSHSQGDQPQHF
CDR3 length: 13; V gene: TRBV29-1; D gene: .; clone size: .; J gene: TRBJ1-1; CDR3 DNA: TGCAGCGTTGGAGGACAGCAGAACACTGAAGCTTTCTTT; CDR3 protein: CSVGGQQNTEAFF
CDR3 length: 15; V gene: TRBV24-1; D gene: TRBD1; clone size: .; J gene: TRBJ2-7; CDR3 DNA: TGTGCCACCAGTGACCCGGGACAGCCGAAGTACGAGCAGTACTTC; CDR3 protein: CATSDPGQPKYEQYF
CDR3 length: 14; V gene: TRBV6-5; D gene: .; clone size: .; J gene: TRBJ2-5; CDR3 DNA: TGTGCCAGCATGATATGGCGGGGAGGAGAGACCCAGTACTTC; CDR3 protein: CASMIWRGGETQYF
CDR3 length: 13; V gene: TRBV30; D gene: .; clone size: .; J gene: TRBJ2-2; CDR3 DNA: TGTGCCCTCGGCCGGGCGGGCACCGGGGAGCTGTTTTTT; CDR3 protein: CALGRAGTGELFF
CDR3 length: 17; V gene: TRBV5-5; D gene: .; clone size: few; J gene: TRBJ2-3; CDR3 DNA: TGTGCCAGCAGGCCAGGTGGGGGGAGCCGTCGAACAGATACGCAGTATTTT; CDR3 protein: CASRPGGGSRRTDTQYF
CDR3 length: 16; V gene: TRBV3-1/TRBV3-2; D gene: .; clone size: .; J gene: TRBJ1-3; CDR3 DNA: TGTGCCAGCAGCCCTCCTACAGGGATGGTGCGAAACACCATATATTTT; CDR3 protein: CASSPPTGMVRNTIYF
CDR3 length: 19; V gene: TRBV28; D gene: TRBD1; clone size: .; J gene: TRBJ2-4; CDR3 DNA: TGTGCCAGCAACCGTTTAGTCGATCGGGACAGAATAGCCAAAAACATTCAGTACTTC; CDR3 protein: CASNRLVDRDRIAKNIQYF
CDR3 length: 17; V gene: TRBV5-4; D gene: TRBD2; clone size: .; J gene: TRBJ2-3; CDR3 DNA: TGTGCCAGCAGCTCGACACTATTAGCGGGGATGGCAGATACGCAGTATTTT; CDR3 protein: CASSSTLLAGMADTQYF
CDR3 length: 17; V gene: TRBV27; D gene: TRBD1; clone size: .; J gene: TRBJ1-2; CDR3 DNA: TGTGCCAGCAGTGCGCGCCCCCGGACAGGGGGCAACTATGGCTACACCTTC; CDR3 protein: CASSARPRTGGNYGYTF
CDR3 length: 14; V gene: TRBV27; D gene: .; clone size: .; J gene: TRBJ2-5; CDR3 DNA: TGTGCCAGCAGCAAAGCAGGGTACCAAGAGACCCAGTACTTC; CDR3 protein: CASSKAGYQETQYF
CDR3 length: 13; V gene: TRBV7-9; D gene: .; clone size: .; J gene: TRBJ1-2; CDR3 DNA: TGTGCCAGCAGCCCATACAGGGCCGGGGGCTACACCTTC; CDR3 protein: CASSPYRAGGYTF
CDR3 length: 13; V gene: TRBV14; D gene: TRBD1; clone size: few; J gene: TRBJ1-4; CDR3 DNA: TGTGCCAGCAGCCTACAGGGGGCTCTAAAACTGTTTTTT; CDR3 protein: CASSLQGALKLFF
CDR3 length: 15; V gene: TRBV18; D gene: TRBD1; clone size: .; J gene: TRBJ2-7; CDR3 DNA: TGTGCCAGCTCACCAAATACAGGGGGTAGGAACGAGCAGTACTTC; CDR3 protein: CASSPNTGGRNEQYF
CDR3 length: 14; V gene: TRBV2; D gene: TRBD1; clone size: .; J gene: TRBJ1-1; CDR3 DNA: TGTGCCAGCAGGGGAGACAGGGTGAACACTGAAGCTTTCTTT; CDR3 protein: CASRGDRVNTEAFF
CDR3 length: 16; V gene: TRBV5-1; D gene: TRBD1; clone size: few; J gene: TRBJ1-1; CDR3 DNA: TGCGCCAGCAGCTTGGGAGGGACAGGGATTAACACTGAAGCTTTCTTT; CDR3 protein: CASSLGGTGINTEAFF
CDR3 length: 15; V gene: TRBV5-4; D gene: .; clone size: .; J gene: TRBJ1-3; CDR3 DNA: TGTGCCAGCAGCCGAACAGCGGACTCTGGAAACACCATATATTTT; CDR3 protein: CASSRTADSGNTIYF
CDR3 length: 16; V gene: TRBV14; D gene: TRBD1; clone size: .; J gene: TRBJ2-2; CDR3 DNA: TGTGCCAGCAGCAAGATTGGTGGGACAGGGCCCGGGGAGCTGTTTTTT; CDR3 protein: CASSKIGGTGPGELFF
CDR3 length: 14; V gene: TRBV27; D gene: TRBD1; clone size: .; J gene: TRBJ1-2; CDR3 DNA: TGTGCCAGCGGCCAGTGGACAGGGGGCGATGGCTACACCTTC; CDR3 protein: CASGQWTGGDGYTF
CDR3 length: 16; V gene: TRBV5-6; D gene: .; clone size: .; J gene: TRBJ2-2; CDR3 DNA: TGTGCCAGCAGCTTGGTACCTGGGGGCTCCACCGGGGAGCTGTTTTTT; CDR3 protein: CASSLVPGGSTGELFF
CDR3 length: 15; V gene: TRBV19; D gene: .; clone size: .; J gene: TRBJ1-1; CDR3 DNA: TGTGCCAGTAGTAACCCGGGACAATTGAACACTGAAGCTTTCTTT; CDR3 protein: CASSNPGQLNTEAFF
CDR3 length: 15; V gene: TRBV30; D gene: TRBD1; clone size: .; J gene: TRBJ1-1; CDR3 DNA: TGTGCCTGGAGTGTCGGGACAGGGGCGAACACTGAAGCTTTCTTT; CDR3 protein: CAWSVGTGANTEAFF
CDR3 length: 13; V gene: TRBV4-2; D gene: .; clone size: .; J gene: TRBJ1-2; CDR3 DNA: TGTGCCAGCAGCCAAGATCCACAGAATGGCTACACCTTC; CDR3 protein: CASSQDPQNGYTF
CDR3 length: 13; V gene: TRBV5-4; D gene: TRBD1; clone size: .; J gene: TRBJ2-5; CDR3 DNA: TGTGCCAGCAGCTTAGACAGGGACGAGACCCAGTACTTC; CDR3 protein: CASSLDRDETQYF
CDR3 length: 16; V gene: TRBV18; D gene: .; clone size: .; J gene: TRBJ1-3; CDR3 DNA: TGTGCCAGCTCACCTAGGACACAACCCTCTGGAAACACCATATATTTT; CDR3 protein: CASSPRTQPSGNTIYF
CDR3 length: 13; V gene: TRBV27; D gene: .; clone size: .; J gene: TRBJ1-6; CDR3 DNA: TGTGCCAGCAGTTGGGACTTTCGGCCACCCCTCCACTTT; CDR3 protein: CASSWDFRPPLHF
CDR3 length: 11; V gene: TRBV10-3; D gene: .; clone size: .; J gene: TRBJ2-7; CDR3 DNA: TGTGCCGTCACACAGGGCTACGAGCAGTACTTC; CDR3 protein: CAVTQGYEQYF
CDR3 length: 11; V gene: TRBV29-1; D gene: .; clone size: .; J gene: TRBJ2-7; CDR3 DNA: TGCAGCGTTGCAGGCAGGGTCGAGCAGTACTTC; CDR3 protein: CSVAGRVEQYF
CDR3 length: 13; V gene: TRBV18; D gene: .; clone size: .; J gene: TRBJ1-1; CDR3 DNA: TGTGCCAGCTCACGCAGAACGAACACTGAAGCTTTCTTT; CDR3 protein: CASSRRTNTEAFF
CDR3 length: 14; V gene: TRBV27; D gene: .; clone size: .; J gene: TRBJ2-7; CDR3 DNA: TGTGCCAGCAGTTCCCTCCTGACTAGTAACGAGCAGTACTTC; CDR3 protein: CASSSLLTSNEQYF
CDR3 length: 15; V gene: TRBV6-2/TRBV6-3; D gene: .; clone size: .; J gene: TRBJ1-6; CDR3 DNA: TGTGCCAGCACCCCAGCGACAGTCACGGGTTCACCCCTCCACTTT; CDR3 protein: CASTPATVTGSPLHF
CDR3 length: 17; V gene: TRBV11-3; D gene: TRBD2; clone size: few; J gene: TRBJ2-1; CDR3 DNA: TGTGCCAGCAGCTCCGGCCGAGCGGGGGGGCGACTCAATGAGCAGTTCTTC; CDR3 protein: CASSSGRAGGRLNEQFF
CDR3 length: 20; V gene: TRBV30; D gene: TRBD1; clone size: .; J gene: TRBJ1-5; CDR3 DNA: TGTGCCTGGAGTGTACAACGGGGGACAGCCGGAATCTATAGCAATCAGCCCCAGCATTTT; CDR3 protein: CAWSVQRGTAGIYSNQPQHF
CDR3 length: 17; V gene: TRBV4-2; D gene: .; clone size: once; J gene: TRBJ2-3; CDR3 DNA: TGTGCCAGCAGCCAAGATGGCCGCCGGGGGAGCACAGATACGCAGTATTTT; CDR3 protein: CASSQDGRRGSTDTQYF